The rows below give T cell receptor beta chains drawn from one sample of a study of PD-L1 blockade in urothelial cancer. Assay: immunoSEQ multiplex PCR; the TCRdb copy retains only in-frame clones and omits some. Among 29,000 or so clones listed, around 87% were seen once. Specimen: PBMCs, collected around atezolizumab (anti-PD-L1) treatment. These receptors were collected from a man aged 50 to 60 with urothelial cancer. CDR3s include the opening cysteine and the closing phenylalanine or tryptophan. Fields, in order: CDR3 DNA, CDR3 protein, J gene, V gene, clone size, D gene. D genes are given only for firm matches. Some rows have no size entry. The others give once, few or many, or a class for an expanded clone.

CDR3 DNA: TGTGCCAGCAGGTCCGCGGACAGGGTAAACCAGCCCCAGCATTTT
CDR3 protein: CASRSADRVNQPQHF
J gene: TRBJ1-5
V gene: TRBV6-5
clone size: .
D gene: TRBD1

CDR3 DNA: TGCAGCGTTGAACGGGGGGGGGACACTGAAGCTTTCTTT
CDR3 protein: CSVERGGDTEAFF
J gene: TRBJ1-1
V gene: TRBV29-1
clone size: .
D gene: .

CDR3 DNA: TGTGCCAGCAGCACCAGGACTAGCGGCCCTAGCACAGATACGCAGTATTTT
CDR3 protein: CASSTRTSGPSTDTQYF
J gene: TRBJ2-3
V gene: TRBV9
clone size: .
D gene: TRBD2

CDR3 DNA: TGTGCCAGCAGGGGACAGGGTATTAGCAATCAGCCCCAGCATTTT
CDR3 protein: CASRGQGISNQPQHF
J gene: TRBJ1-5
V gene: TRBV27
clone size: .
D gene: TRBD1

CDR3 DNA: TGTGCCAGCAGTGAGTGGGCCACAAGCTCCTACAATGAGCAGTTCTTC
CDR3 protein: CASSEWATSSYNEQFF
J gene: TRBJ2-1
V gene: TRBV2
clone size: .
D gene: .

CDR3 DNA: TGTGCCAGCAGTGCAAGCGGGGGGTTCACCGGGGAGCTGTTTTTT
CDR3 protein: CASSASGGFTGELFF
J gene: TRBJ2-2
V gene: TRBV2
clone size: once
D gene: TRBD2

CDR3 DNA: TGTGCCAGCAGCCAAGAGAAGCGGGGTAGGGATTCACCCCTCCACTTT
CDR3 protein: CASSQEKRGRDSPLHF
J gene: TRBJ1-6
V gene: TRBV4-2
clone size: few
D gene: .

CDR3 DNA: TGCGCCAGCAGCTTGGGACTAGCGGAGCCCTACAATGAGCAGTTCTTC
CDR3 protein: CASSLGLAEPYNEQFF
J gene: TRBJ2-1
V gene: TRBV5-1
clone size: few
D gene: TRBD2

CDR3 DNA: TGTGCCAGCAGTGACGGCGGGGGCTACGAGCAGTACTTC
CDR3 protein: CASSDGGGYEQYF
J gene: TRBJ2-7
V gene: TRBV6-1
clone size: few
D gene: TRBD2

CDR3 DNA: TGTGCCAGCAGCTTAGGGACTAGCCTATCCTCTTACGAGCAGTACTTC
CDR3 protein: CASSLGTSLSSYEQYF
J gene: TRBJ2-7
V gene: TRBV7-8
clone size: .
D gene: TRBD2

CDR3 DNA: TGTGCCAGCAGCTTGGTGTTAGCGGCCTCCTACGAGCAGTACTTC
CDR3 protein: CASSLVLAASYEQYF
J gene: TRBJ2-7
V gene: TRBV11-2
clone size: .
D gene: .

CDR3 DNA: TGCAGCGTTGACTGGACTAGAAAGTACAATGAGCAGTTCTTC
CDR3 protein: CSVDWTRKYNEQFF
J gene: TRBJ2-1
V gene: TRBV29-1
clone size: .
D gene: TRBD2